This TCR beta chain was found in a study of regulatory T cells in long-lasting Graves disease (dated by TCRdb to the early 2020s). As for the study more broadly: Persistent Graves' disease was defined as antithyroid drug treatment for over 5 years with persistently positive TSH receptor autoantibodies. The study was registered as a clinical trial and conducted in China. A total of some 33 samples were covered by TCR sequencing, comprising some 13 persistent and around 20 newly diagnosed Graves' disease patients. Peripheral blood TCR sequencing and RNA sequencing compared persistent Graves' disease patients with newly diagnosed Graves' disease patients. On average, persistent Graves' disease patients in the clinical cohort had been on antithyroid drugs for about 10.3 years.

Beyond this particular receptor, the publication reports: Patients with persistent disease shared more public clonotypes (fewer than 3,000) than newly diagnosed patients did (966). Persistent Graves' disease patients showed lower TCR Shannon entropy and fewer highly expanded clones than newly diagnosed patients, suggesting clonal expansion. TRBV28, TRBJ1-2 and TRBJ2-5 were preferentially used in persistent disease, while TRBV20-1 and TRBJ2-1 were favored in newly diagnosed disease. Sequencing and analysis were limited to the TCR beta chain. The authors noted that the small sample size was a limitation that may lower accuracy. Peripheral blood alone was examined, since thyroid tissue, which constituted the primary lesion, could not be accessed.

In regard to this clonotype: Its antigen is still unknown. There are no base qualities to consult, and no much larger clone falls within one base.

The sample's time point, from its label and the paper: persistent/refractory GD, antithyroid drugs over 5 years with positive TRAb. For both TCR sequencing and RNA sequencing, RNA was extracted from PBMCs in TRIzol. The diagnosis of Graves' disease followed American Thyroid Association guidelines. Patients were recruited from an endocrinology department in Xi'an, China. Each patient gave 9 to 10 milliliters of peripheral blood, collected in an EDTA anticoagulant tube. Ficoll Paque Plus density gradient separation was used to isolate PBMCs, and no further T cell sorting was done. An Agilent 2100 Bioanalyzer and agarose gel were used to check RNA quality, and a NanoDrop 2000 was used to measure RNA concentration. Libraries were made using multiplex PCR. Sequencing instrument: Illumina HiSeq 4000. CDR3 regions were amplified by Arm-PCR with iRepertoire HTBI primers to construct TCR beta libraries. Before sequencing, the PCR products underwent gel purification. Under the source paper's analysis protocol: A total of 62 TRBV and some 13 TRBJ segments were identified across samples and were used for gene usage analysis of CDR3 amino acid clonotypes. Filtered high-quality paired reads were merged into contigs using COPE and FqMerger. BLAST was used to align contigs to IMGT TRBV, TRBD and TRBJ reference genes, with CDR3 defined following IMGT. Clonotypes above 0.1% frequency were classified as highly expanded clones. Shannon entropy was used to measure repertoire diversity, and the Gini coefficient was used to measure V-J evenness. Clonotypes shared by more than one individual were considered public. Starting from the raw public reads, TCRdb applied fastp trimming at Q25, assembled clones with MiXCR and retained in-frame beta chains. Identical CDR3 protein sequences are pooled into one entry, listed with their most common genes and DNA. TCRdb's processing, not the study's, gives the V and J calls here. This sample comprises around 510,000 distinct CDR3 sequences, less than 25% of them detected only once. The ten largest make up 7.8% of the sample.

V is trimmed back by 4 bases and J by 1 base, and the junction contains 16 bases that no gene match accounts for. From the cysteine up to the phenylalanine, the CDR3 has a length of 18 residues. CDR3 DNA is the only sequence kept; it has 54 bases, read in frame from the first base. From the germline V gene, CDR1 is SGHRS and CDR2 is YFSETQ. This receptor was obtained from a female donor with Graves disease. Sequences were derived from peripheral blood mononuclear cells (PBMCs), sampled when the disease was refractory, from a patient treated with antithyroid drugs. The V and J segments used are TRBV5-1 and TRBJ1-1; the central 7 bases match TRBD1. The nucleotide sequence is TGCGCCAGCAGCCCGTACAGGGGCTCCCGGCTAACGAACACTGAAGCTTTCTTT. Its protein is CASSPYRGSRLTNTEAFF.